This T cell receptor (beta chain) appears in the sequencing data of a study of blood T cell repertoires in COVID-19. Study processing details: From reference gene primer amplification, estimates of nucleated cell counts were derived. Only in-frame clones appear in the TCRdb table, and some are missing; sequencing was by immunoSEQ multiplex PCR. V, J and clone size are taken as reported in that table, and D and trimming were inferred from the DNA itself. The table lists a few hundred thousand clones, about 89% of them singletons. The germline V and J ends were trimmed by 8 bases and 3 bases, with 18 bases remaining between them. Germline CDR1 is MNHNS and CDR2 is SASEGT. The CDR3 totals 15 residues.

The sequenced material came from peripheral blood. The chain combines TRBV6-1 with TRBJ2-3; weak D call: TRBD2 (7 bases). The TCR was taken from a woman aged 45-65 years who had recovered from COVID-19. DNA for the CDR3: TGTGCCAGCGCATGGACTAGGGGGGCGACAGATACGCAGTATTTT. Its translation is CASAWTRGATDTQYF.